A single sample gave rise to the 25 T cell receptor beta chains below, sequenced in a study of OX40 agonist ivuxolimab in advanced cancers. The protocol was immunoSEQ multiplex PCR, while the TCRdb copy is restricted to in-frame clones and leaves out a portion. The sample yields 55,000 to 75,000 clones, about 85% seen once. Sequenced here: CD4+ or CD8+ T cells sorted from blood, sampled in a trial of the OX40 agonist ivuxolimab. These receptors were obtained from an adult with an advanced solid tumor such as melanoma, head and neck, liver or kidney cancer.

The V call is TRBV11-3, the J call TRBJ2-1; no reliable D call. The CDR3 consists of 15 residues. The germline gives CDR1 SGHNT, CDR2 YENEEA. Deletions cut 0 bases from V and 4 bases from J, with 10 bases between. The CDR3 spells CASSLDATGYNEQFF. In nucleotides, the CDR3 is TGTGCCAGCAGCTTAGACGCAACTGGATACAATGAGCAGTTCTTC. Variable domain in full (rest from reference TRBV11-3 and TRBJ2-1): EAGVVQSPRYKIIEKKQPVAFWCNPISGHNTLYWYLQNLGQGPELLIRYENEEAVDDSQLPKDRFSAERLKGVDSTLKIQPAELGDSAVYLCASSLDATGYNEQFFGPGTRLTVL.

The chain recombines TRBV15 with TRBJ2-6; D gene uncertain. V was cut by 4 bases and J by 0 bases, with 10 bases left in between. The CDR3 contains 16 residues. Germline CDR1 reads LNHNV; CDR2 reads YYDKDF (reference sequence). The CDR3 coding sequence is TGTGCCACCAGCATCGACCGCAACTCTGGGGCCAACGTCCTGACTTTC. Protein: CATSIDRNSGANVLTF. Drawing the rest from reference TRBV15 and TRBJ2-6, the complete variable domain is DAMVIQNPRYQVTQFGKPVTLSCSQTLNHNVMYWYQQKSSQAPKLLFHYYDKDFNNEADTPDNFQSRRPNTSFCFLDIRSPGLGDTAMYLCATSIDRNSGANVLTFGAGSRLTVL.

The V gene is TRBV19, the J gene TRBJ2-2; 7 positions match TRBD2. Germline-derived CDR1 and CDR2 are LNHDA and SQIVND (reference sequence). The trim removed 2 bases at V and 6 bases at J, leaving 3 bases unmatched. The CDR3 length is 14 residues. The CDR3 spells CASSIWTSAGELFF. Here the CDR3 DNA reads TGTGCCAGTAGTATATGGACTAGTGCCGGGGAGCTGTTTTTT.

This rearrangement joins TRBV4-2 to TRBJ2-6; perhaps TRBD2 as D (6 bases). Trimming cost V 6 bases and J 0 bases, with 12 bases left between them. The germline CDR1 and CDR2 sequences are LGHNA and YNFKEQ. This CDR3 has 16 residues. For the CDR3, the DNA is TGTGCCAGCAGATCGGACGGGAGCTCTGGGGCCAACGTCCTGACTTTC. It translates to CASRSDGSSGANVLTF.

V is TRBV27 and J is TRBJ1-4, with 7 bases fitting TRBD1. This CDR3 is 14 amino acids long. J was trimmed by 8 bases and V by 6 bases; bases with no gene match: 9. The germline CDR1 and CDR2 sequences are MNHEY and SMNVEV (reference sequence). This CDR3 reads CASRQGGAGEKLFF. CDR3 DNA: TGTGCCAGCAGACAAGGGGGCGCGGGAGAAAAACTGTTTTTT.

V is TRBV7-2 and J is TRBJ2-2; D call uncertain. Trimming removed 3 bases from V and 7 bases from J, with 9 bases in between. This CDR3 has 13 residues. Germline values: CDR1 SGHTA, CDR2 FQGNSA. This CDR3 reads CASSLKQGGELFF. The CDR3 DNA reads TGTGCCAGCAGCTTGAAGCAAGGCGGGGAGCTGTTTTTT.

This clone was observed once. The chain joins TRBV19 to TRBJ1-4; TRBD1 might be the D (5 bases). Germline lookup yields CDR1 LNHDA and CDR2 SQIVND (reference sequence). V was shortened by 5 bases and J by 7 bases, with 20 bases between the two germline ends. This CDR3 has 16 amino acids. The DNA for the CDR3 is TGTGCCAGTAGTCCCTCTCGGCAGGGAGGGGTTGAAAAACTGTTTTTT. Its translation is CASSPSRQGGVEKLFF.

This clone has just one count. The gene calls are TRBV4-3 and TRBJ1-2; D gene ambiguous. V was trimmed by 7 bases and J by 6 bases, leaving 18 bases between them. Germline V CDR1 and CDR2: LGHNA, YSLEER. The CDR3 runs to 14 residues. This chain's CDR3 is CASTLDPRRNGYTF. The CDR3, as DNA: TGCGCCAGCACCCTTGACCCGAGGCGGAATGGCTACACCTTC.

This chain connects TRBV12-5 to TRBJ1-3; no definite D call. The V end was cut by 6 bases, the J end by 8 bases, with 17 bases between. This CDR3 region has 14 residues. Germline lookup yields CDR1 LGHNT and CDR2 FRNRAP. The CDR3, as DNA: TGTGCTAGTGGCACTGAACTCCTTGGGGACACCATATATTTT. It specifies CASGTELLGDTIYF.

V is TRBV11-2 and J is TRBJ2-4, with 11 bases lining up with TRBD2. V gave up 0 bases and J gave up 3 bases; unmatched junction bases: 10. There are 19 residues in the CDR3. Germline assignment: CDR1 SGHAT and CDR2 FQNNGV. The CDR3 DNA sequence: TGTGCCAGCAGCTTAGATTGGTGGGAACTAGCGGGAGACAAAAACATTCAGTACTTC. Translated: CASSLDWWELAGDKNIQYF.

The rearrangement links TRBV5-6 to TRBJ1-2; D not certain. Trimming left V 0 bases short and J 6 bases short, with 12 bases between. Per the germline V gene, CDR1 is SGHDT and CDR2 is YYEEEE. The CDR3 contains 14 residues. DNA for the CDR3: TGTGCCAGCAGCTTGGGGGCTCTAGGGCATGGCTACACCTTC. This gives the protein CASSLGALGHGYTF.

CDR3 in DNA: TGTGCCACCAGCAGAGATCTTAGCTCCTACAATGAGCAGTTCTTC. Amino acids: CATSRDLSSYNEQFF. V and J are TRBV15 and TRBJ2-1; no clear D. The CDR3 length is 15 residues. Germline lookup yields CDR1 LNHNV and CDR2 YYDKDF (reference sequence). V was pared by 0 bases and J by 0 bases, with 6 bases between.

The J gene is TRBJ1-2, the V gene TRBV4-3; unclear D gene. Trimming cost V 3 bases and J 4 bases, with 21 bases left between them. In germline, CDR1 is LGHNA, CDR2 YSLEER. The CDR3 spans 17 residues. As DNA, the CDR3 is TGCGCCAGCAGCCAGGACTTAACCCCGTCCAGCTCCTATGGCTACACCTTC. As protein: CASSQDLTPSSSYGYTF.

The CDR3 here is CASSLRTGNEKLFF. CDR3 nucleotides: TGTGCCAGCAGCTTAAGGACAGGGAATGAAAAACTGTTTTTT. The chain recombines TRBV7-6 with TRBJ1-4; TRBD1 aligns across 8 bases. Germline values: CDR1 SGHVS, CDR2 FNYEAQ. Germline trimming cut 2 bases from V and 5 bases from J; bases unmatched to any gene: 1. The CDR3 totals 14 residues.

The V and J genes are TRBV9 and TRBJ2-1, with TRBD1 matching 9 bases. The junction had 5 bases not matched to a gene; V was cut back by 3 bases and J by 4 bases. This CDR3 comprises 15 residues. Germline values: CDR1 SGDLS, CDR2 YYNGEE. The CDR3 is CASSGDREWYNEQFF. DNA of the CDR3: TGTGCCAGCAGCGGGGACAGGGAGTGGTACAATGAGCAGTTCTTC. The full variable domain, in which reference TRBV9 and TRBJ2-1 provide the parts outside the CDR3, is DSGVTQTPKHLITATGQRVTLRCSPRSGDLSVYWYQQSLDQGLQFLIQYYNGEERAKGNILERFSAQQFPDLHSELNLSSLELGDSALYFCASSGDREWYNEQFFGPGTRLTVL.

The chain uses TRBV4-2 and TRBJ2-3; D ambiguous. V lost 3 bases to trimming and J lost 4 bases, with 11 bases between them. Germline V gives CDR1 LGHNA, CDR2 YNFKEQ. The CDR3 runs to 14 residues. CDR3 DNA sequence: TGTGCCAGCAGCCACCAAAACCGCCCAGATACGCAGTATTTT. This encodes CASSHQNRPDTQYF.

The CDR3, as DNA: TGTGCCAGCAGCTACGGACAGGGGAACTCTGGAAACACCATATATTTT. Translating it yields CASSYGQGNSGNTIYF. The chain links TRBV11-2 to TRBJ1-3, with 9 bases aligning to TRBD1. This CDR3 contains 16 residues. Trimming at V came to 4 bases and at J to 0 bases, leaving 4 bases not matched to a gene. Germline V gives CDR1 SGHAT, CDR2 FQNNGV.

The chain combines TRBV9 with TRBJ2-7; TRBD1 aligns across 7 bases. The ends lost 3 bases at V and 6 bases at J; junction bases unmatched: 9. The CDR3 loop spans 14 amino acids. Germline-derived CDR1 and CDR2 are SGDLS and YYNGEE. CDR3 region: CASSETGSPSEQYF. CDR3 nucleotide sequence: TGTGCCAGCAGCGAGACAGGGTCTCCAAGCGAGCAGTACTTC.

V usage is TRBV28 and J usage is TRBJ1-2; D is ambiguous. Deletions cut 6 bases from V and 6 bases from J, with 14 bases between. Germline CDR1 reads MDHEN; CDR2 reads SYDVKM. CDR3 length: 13 amino acids. This CDR3 is CASRGMGEDGYTF. CDR3 bases: TGTGCCAGCAGGGGAATGGGAGAAGATGGCTACACCTTC.

The rearrangement uses TRBV7-3 and TRBJ2-2; D ambiguous. CDR1 SGHTA and CDR2 FQGTGA come from the germline V gene. The V gene lost 2 bases and the J gene lost 5 bases, with 3 bases spanning the gap. The CDR3 is 12 amino acids. The CDR3 loop reads CASSLETGELFF. The CDR3 DNA is TGTGCCAGCAGCTTAGAAACCGGGGAGCTGTTTTTT.

The V call is TRBV12-5, the J call TRBJ1-1, with no clear D. The germline V and J ends were trimmed by 1 base and 1 base, with 16 bases remaining between them. The CDR3 runs 17 residues. CDR1 is LGHNT and CDR2 is FRNRAP in the germline V gene. CDR3 amino acids: CASGLENAQEGNTEAFF. CDR3 bases: TGTGCTAGTGGTTTGGAAAACGCCCAGGAGGGGAACACTGAAGCTTTCTTT.

The genes are TRBV30 and TRBJ2-7; D is possibly TRBD2 (6 bases). The germline gives CDR1 GTSNPN, CDR2 SVGIG (reference sequence). The CDR3 spans 14 residues. Trimming stripped 2 bases from V and 4 bases from J, with 15 bases between. The CDR3 DNA reads as TGTGCCTGGAGTTACTCGGGAGACTGGTACGAGCAGTACTTC. Encoded protein: CAWSYSGDWYEQYF.

The genes are TRBV4-3 and TRBJ2-7, with TRBD2 matching 9 bases. Trimming cost V 0 bases and J 5 bases; bases outside gene matches: 5. Germline CDR1 and CDR2: LGHNA and YSLEER. This CDR3 has 15 residues. DNA of the CDR3: TGCGCCAGCAGCCAAGAGAATAGCGGGAGCCACGAGCAGTACTTC. This sequence encodes CASSQENSGSHEQYF.

This chain links TRBV25-1 with TRBJ2-2; 7 nucleotides match TRBD1. CDR3 length equals 17 residues. Trimming at V came to 1 base and at J to 5 bases, leaving 10 bases not matched to a gene. Germline values: CDR1 MGHDK, CDR2 SYGVNS. The CDR3 spells CASSELARQGRTGELFF. CDR3 in DNA: TGTGCCAGCAGTGAATTGGCCAGACAGGGAAGGACCGGGGAGCTGTTTTTT.

This chain links TRBV28 with TRBJ1-2, with 11 bases lining up with TRBD1. CDR3 length equals 15 residues. Germline lookup yields CDR1 MDHEN and CDR2 SYDVKM. Germline trimming cut 4 bases from V and 5 bases from J; bases unmatched to any gene: 6. The CDR3 bases are TGTGCCAGCAGTTCTCCGGGACAGGGGGGATATGGCTACACCTTC. It is translated as CASSSPGQGGYGYTF.